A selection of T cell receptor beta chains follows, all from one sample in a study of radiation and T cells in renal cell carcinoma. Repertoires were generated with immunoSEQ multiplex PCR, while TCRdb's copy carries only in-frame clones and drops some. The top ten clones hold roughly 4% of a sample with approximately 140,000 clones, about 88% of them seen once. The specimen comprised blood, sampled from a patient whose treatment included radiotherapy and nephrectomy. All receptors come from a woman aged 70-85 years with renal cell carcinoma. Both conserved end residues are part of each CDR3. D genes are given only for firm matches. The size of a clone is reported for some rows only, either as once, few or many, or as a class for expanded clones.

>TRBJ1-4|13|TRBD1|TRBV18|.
CASRTGGDEKLFF
TGTGCCAGTCGGACAGGAGGAGATGAAAAACTGTTTTTT
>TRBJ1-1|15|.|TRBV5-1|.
CASSRSATGTTEAFF
TGCGCCAGCAGCAGAAGTGCAACCGGGACAACTGAAGCTTTCTTT
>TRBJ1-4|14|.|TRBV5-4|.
CASSLQGTNEKLFF
TGTGCCAGCAGCTTGCAAGGGACTAATGAAAAACTGTTTTTT
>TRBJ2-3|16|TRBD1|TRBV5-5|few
CASSLLGQGSTDTQYF
TGTGCCAGCAGCTTACTCGGACAGGGAAGTACAGATACGCAGTATTTT
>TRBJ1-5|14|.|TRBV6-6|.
CASSYGAVGQPQHF
TGTGCCAGCAGTTACGGGGCAGTAGGTCAGCCCCAGCATTTT
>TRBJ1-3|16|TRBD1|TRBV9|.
CASSVGDSSSGNTIYF
TGTGCCAGCAGCGTAGGGGACAGTAGCTCTGGAAACACCATATATTTT
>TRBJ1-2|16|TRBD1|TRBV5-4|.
CASSEEGTAILYGYTF
TGTGCCAGCAGCGAAGAAGGGACAGCTATTCTATATGGCTACACCTTC
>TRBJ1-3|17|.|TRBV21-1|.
CASSKKDRPYSGNTIYF
TGTGCCAGCAGCAAAAAGGACAGGCCCTACTCTGGAAACACCATATATTTT
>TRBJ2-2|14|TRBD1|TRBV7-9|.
CASRGTGGTGELFF
TGTGCCAGCAGGGGGACAGGGGGCACCGGGGAGCTGTTTTTT
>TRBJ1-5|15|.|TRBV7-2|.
CASSLAGYSNQPQHF
TGTGCCAGCAGCTTAGCCGGATATAGCAATCAGCCCCAGCATTTT
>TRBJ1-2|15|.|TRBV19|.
CASSEGGRGGYGYTF
TGTGCCAGTAGCGAAGGGGGGAGGGGCGGCTATGGCTACACCTTC
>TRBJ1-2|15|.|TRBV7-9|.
CASSPGGGASYGYTF
TGTGCCAGCAGCCCCGGGGGCGGGGCTAGCTATGGCTACACCTTC
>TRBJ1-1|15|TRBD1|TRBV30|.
CAWSRGDRADTEAFF
TGTGCCTGGAGCCGAGGGGACAGGGCGGACACTGAAGCTTTCTTT
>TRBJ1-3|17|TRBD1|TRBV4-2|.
CASSPERQGAWGNTIYF
TGTGCCAGCAGCCCGGAGCGGCAGGGGGCCTGGGGAAACACCATATATTTT
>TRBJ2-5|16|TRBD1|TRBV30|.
CAWSVAAGGKGETQYF
TGTGCCTGGAGTGTAGCGGCAGGGGGCAAGGGGGAGACCCAGTACTTC
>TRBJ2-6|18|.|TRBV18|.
CASSPLDRQFSGANVLTF
TGTGCCAGCTCACCGTTGGACAGACAGTTCTCTGGGGCCAACGTCCTGACTTTC
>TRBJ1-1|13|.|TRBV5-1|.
CASSLQGMTEAFF
TGCGCCAGCAGCCTGCAGGGAATGACTGAAGCTTTCTTT
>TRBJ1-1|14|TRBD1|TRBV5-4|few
CASSTGQGNTEAFF
TGTGCCAGCAGCACGGGACAGGGGAACACTGAAGCTTTCTTT
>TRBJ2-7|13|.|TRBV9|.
CASSPGMSYEQYF
TGTGCCAGCAGCCCCGGTATGAGCTACGAGCAGTACTTC
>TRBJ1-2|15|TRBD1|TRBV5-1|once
CASSLVGQGADGYTF
TGCGCCAGCAGCTTGGTGGGGCAGGGGGCAGACGGCTACACCTTC
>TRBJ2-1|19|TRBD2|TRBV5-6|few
CASSPPGLAGGRSYNEQFF
TGTGCCAGCAGCCCCCCGGGACTAGCGGGGGGGCGCTCCTACAATGAGCAGTTCTTC
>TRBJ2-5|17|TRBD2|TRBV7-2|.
CASSLALAGGYQETQYF
TGTGCCAGCAGCTTAGCACTAGCGGGGGGGTACCAAGAGACCCAGTACTTC
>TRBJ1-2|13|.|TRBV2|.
CASSERALRGYTF
TGTGCCAGCAGTGAACGGGCCCTCCGAGGCTACACCTTC
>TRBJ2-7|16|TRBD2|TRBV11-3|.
CASSPRTGTSVNEQYF
TGTGCCAGCAGCCCCCGAACCGGGACTAGTGTTAACGAGCAGTACTTC
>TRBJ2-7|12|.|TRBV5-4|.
CASSLGVYEQYF
TGTGCCAGCAGCTTGGGAGTTTACGAGCAGTACTTC
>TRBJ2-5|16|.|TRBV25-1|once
CASSPYKILSGETQYF
TGTGCCAGCAGTCCATATAAAATACTATCGGGAGAGACCCAGTACTTC
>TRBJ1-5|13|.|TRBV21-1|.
CASSQEGNQPQHF
TGTGCCAGCAGCCAGGAGGGCAATCAGCCCCAGCATTTT
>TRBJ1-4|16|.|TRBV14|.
CASSGGLTVANEKLFF
TGTGCCAGCAGCGGAGGACTGACGGTTGCCAATGAAAAACTGTTTTTT
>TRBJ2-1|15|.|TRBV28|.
CASSLVSPPHNEQFF
TGTGCCAGCAGTTTGGTATCTCCTCCCCACAATGAGCAGTTCTTC
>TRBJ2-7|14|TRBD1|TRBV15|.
CATSRGTGPREQYF
TGTGCCACCAGCAGAGGGACAGGGCCTCGCGAGCAGTACTTC
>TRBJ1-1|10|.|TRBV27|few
CASTRQGAFF
TGTGCCAGCACAAGGCAGGGAGCTTTCTTT
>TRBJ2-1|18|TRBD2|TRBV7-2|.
CASSLVGTSGVQNNEQFF
TGTGCCAGCAGCTTAGTTGGGACTAGCGGGGTGCAGAACAATGAGCAGTTCTTC
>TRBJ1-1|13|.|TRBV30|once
CAWRGGRNTEAFF
TGTGCCTGGAGGGGGGGGCGGAACACTGAAGCTTTCTTT
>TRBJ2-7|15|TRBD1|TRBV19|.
CASSTSGQGPYEQYF
TGTGCCAGTAGTACCTCCGGACAGGGGCCCTACGAGCAGTACTTC
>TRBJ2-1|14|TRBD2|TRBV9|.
CASSVGGLGREQFF
TGTGCCAGCAGCGTAGGGGGACTAGGCCGGGAGCAGTTCTTC
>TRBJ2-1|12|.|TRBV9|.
CASSEAYNEQFF
TGTGCCAGCAGCGAGGCGTACAATGAGCAGTTCTTC
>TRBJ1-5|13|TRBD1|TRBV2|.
CASRAGGYQPQHF
TGTGCCAGCAGGGCAGGGGGTTATCAGCCCCAGCATTTT
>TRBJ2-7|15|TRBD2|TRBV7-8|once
CASSLGAGGLYEQYF
TGTGCCAGCAGCTTAGGAGCGGGGGGTCTGTACGAGCAGTACTTC
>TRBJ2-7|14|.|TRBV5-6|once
CASSPIGEIYEQYF
TGTGCCAGCAGCCCCATTGGGGAAATCTACGAGCAGTACTTC
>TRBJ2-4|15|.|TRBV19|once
CASSVTGLAKNIQYF
TGTGCCAGTAGTGTAACCGGACTAGCCAAAAACATTCAGTACTTC
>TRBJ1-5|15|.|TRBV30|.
CAWSHGAGLNQPQHF
TGTGCCTGGAGCCATGGGGCAGGTCTCAATCAGCCCCAGCATTTT